The present T cell receptor beta chain was sequenced within a study of T cells in Graves' hyperthyroidism and ophthalmopathy. TCR beta CDR3 sequences were amplified from RNA transcripts. RT-PCR in the first round (using the HTBI primer set) targeted the TCR CDR3. MiXCR, run by TCRdb on the multiplex PCR reads, gives a single entry per CDR3 protein. The sample gives hundreds of thousands of distinct CDR3 sequences, more than 30% of which show up once; approximately 8.7% is in the top ten. In its sample, this clonotype was seen a few times. Specimen: blood. This clonotype was obtained from a man younger than 30 with Graves' hyperthyroidism.

The CDR3 loop reads CASSQEYVGGQTQYF. The DNA for the CDR3 is TGCGCCAGCAGCCAAGAATACGTCGGTGGACAGACCCAGTACTTC. The rearrangement uses TRBV4-1 and TRBJ2-5; D unclear. With 0 bases removed from V and 6 bases from J, the gap between germline ends came to 14 bases. Germline-derived CDR1 and CDR2 are MGHRA and YSYEKL. CDR3 length equals 15 residues.